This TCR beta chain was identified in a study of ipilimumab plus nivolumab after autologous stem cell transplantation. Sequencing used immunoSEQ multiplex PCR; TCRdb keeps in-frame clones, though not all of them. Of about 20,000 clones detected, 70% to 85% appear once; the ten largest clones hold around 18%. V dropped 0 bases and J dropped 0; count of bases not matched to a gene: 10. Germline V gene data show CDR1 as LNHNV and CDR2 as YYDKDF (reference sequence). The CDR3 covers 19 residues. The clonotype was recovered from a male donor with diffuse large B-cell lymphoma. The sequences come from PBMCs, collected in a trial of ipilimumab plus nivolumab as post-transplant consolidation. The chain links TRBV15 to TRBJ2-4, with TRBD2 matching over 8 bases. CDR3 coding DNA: TGTGCCACCAGCAGAGAGAGCGGGGGTGTCGATCTAGCCAAAAACATTCAGTACTTC. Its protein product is CATSRESGGVDLAKNIQYF.